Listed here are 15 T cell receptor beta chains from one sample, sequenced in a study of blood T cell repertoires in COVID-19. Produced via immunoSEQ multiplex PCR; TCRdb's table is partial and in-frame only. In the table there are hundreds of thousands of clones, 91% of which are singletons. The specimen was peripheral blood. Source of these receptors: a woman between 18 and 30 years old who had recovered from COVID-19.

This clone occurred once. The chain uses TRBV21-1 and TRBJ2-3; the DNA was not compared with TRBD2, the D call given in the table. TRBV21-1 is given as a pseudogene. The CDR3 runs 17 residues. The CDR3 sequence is CASSKVRTSGITDTQYF. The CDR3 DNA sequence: TGTGCCAGCAGCAAAGTTCGAACTAGCGGAATCACAGATACGCAGTATTTT.

The CDR3 DNA is TGCGCCAGCAGCTTGGAGGGGGAGCGGCAGTTCTTC. Translation: CASSLEGERQFF. The rearrangement links TRBV5-1 to TRBJ2-1; TRBD1 might be the D (6 bases). The CDR3 covers 12 residues. Trimming cost V 0 bases and J 12 bases, with 10 bases left between them. Germline V gene data show CDR1 as SGHRS and CDR2 as YFSETQ.

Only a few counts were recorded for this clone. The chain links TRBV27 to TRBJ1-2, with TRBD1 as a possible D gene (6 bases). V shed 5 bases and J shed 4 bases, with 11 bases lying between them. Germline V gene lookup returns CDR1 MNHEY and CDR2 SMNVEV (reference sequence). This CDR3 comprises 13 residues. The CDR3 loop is CASSTGFAYGYTF. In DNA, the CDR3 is TGTGCCAGCAGTACAGGGTTTGCCTATGGCTACACCTTC.

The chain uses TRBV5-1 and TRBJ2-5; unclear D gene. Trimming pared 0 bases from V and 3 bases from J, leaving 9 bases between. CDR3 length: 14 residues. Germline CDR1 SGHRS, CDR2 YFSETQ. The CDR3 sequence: CASSLGSSEETQYF. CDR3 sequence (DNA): TGCGCCAGCAGCTTGGGTAGCTCGGAAGAGACCCAGTACTTC.

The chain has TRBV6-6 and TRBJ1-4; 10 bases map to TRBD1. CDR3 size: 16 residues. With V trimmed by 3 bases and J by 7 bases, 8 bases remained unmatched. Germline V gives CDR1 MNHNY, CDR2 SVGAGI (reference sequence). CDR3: CASSYWGGQGGEKLFF. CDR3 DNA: TGTGCCAGCAGTTATTGGGGTGGACAGGGGGGTGAAAAACTGTTTTTT.

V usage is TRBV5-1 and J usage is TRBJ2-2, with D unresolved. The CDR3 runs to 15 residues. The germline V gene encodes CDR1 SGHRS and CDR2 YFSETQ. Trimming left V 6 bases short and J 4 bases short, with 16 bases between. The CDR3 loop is CASTLAGLGTGELFF. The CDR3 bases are TGCGCCAGCACCTTAGCAGGCCTCGGCACCGGGGAGCTGTTTTTT.

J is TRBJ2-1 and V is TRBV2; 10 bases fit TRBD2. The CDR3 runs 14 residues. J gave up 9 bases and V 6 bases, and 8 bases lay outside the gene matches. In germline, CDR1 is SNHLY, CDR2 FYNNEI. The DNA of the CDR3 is TGTGCCAGCAGCTTAGCGGGAGGCTTCACTGAGCAGTTCTTC. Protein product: CASSLAGGFTEQFF.

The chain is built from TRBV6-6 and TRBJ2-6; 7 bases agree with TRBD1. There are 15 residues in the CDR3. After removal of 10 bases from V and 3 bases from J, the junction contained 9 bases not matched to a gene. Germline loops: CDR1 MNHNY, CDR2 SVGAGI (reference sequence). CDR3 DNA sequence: TGTGCCACACAGGGGTCATTCGGTGGGGCCAACGTCCTGACTTTC. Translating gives CATQGSFGGANVLTF.

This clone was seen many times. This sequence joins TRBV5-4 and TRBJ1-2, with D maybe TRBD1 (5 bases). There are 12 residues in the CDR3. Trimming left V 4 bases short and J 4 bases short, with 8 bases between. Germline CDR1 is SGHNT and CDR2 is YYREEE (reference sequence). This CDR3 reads CASSADSYGYTF. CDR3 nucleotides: TGTGCCAGCAGCGCCGACAGCTATGGCTACACCTTC.

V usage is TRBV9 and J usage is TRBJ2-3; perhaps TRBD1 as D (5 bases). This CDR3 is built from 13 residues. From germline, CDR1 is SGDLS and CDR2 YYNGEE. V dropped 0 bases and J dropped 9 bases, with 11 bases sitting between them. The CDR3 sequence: CASSVVDRITQYF. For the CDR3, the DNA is TGTGCCAGCAGCGTAGTCGACAGAATAACGCAGTATTTT.

Here the CDR3 reads CASLEIGATYGYTF. In DNA, the CDR3 is TGTGCCAGTCTAGAGATTGGGGCTACGTATGGCTACACCTTC. V gene TRBV19 combines with J gene TRBJ1-2, with TRBD1 as a possible D gene (5 bases). Per the germline V gene, CDR1 is LNHDA and CDR2 is SQIVND (reference sequence). CDR3 length equals 14 residues. Trimming cost V 8 bases and J 5 bases, with 18 bases left between them.

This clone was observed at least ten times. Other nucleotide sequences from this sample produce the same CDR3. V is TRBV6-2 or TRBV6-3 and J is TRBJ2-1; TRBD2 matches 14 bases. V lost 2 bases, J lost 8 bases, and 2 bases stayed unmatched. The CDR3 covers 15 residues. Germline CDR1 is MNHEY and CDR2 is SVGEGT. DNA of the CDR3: TGTGCCAGCAGTTACGGGACTAGCGGGAGTGATGAGCAGTTCTTC. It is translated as CASSYGTSGSDEQFF.

The CDR3 protein is CASSVPLGGRNTGELFF. The CDR3 coding sequence is TGTGCCAGCAGCGTCCCCCTGGGGGGTCGGAACACCGGGGAGCTGTTTTTT. V and J are TRBV9 and TRBJ2-2, with D perhaps TRBD2 (6 bases). Trimming took off 2 bases at V and 1 base at J, with 15 bases between the two ends. The CDR3 totals 17 residues. Germline-derived CDR1 and CDR2 are SGDLS and YYNGEE.

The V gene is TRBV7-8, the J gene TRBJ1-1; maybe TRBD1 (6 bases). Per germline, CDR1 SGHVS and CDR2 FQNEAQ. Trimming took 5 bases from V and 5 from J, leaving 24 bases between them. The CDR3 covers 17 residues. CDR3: CASSVQAGTSGWTEAFF. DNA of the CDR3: TGTGCCAGCAGCGTACAAGCCGGGACATCTGGTTGGACTGAAGCTTTCTTT.

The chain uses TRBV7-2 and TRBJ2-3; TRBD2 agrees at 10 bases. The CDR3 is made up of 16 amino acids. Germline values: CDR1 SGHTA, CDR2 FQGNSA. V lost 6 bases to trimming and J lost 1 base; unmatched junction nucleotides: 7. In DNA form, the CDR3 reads TGTGCCAGCAGTTACACTAGCGGGGTACGCACAGATACGCAGTATTTT. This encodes CASSYTSGVRTDTQYF.